What follows are 3 T cell receptor beta chains derived from one specimen sequenced in a study of CD8 T cells in ankylosing spondylitis. A single record per CDR3 protein comes from TCRdb applying MiXCR to the 5' RACE reads. The sample yields 390,000 or so distinct CDR3 sequences, 20% to 25% seen once. Their cognate antigens are unknown. General study results and limits: One TCR beta motif, made up of roughly 8 highly homologous variants, appeared characteristic of ankylosing spondylitis blood.

Sequenced input: blood, either unsorted or a sorted T cell fraction (not recorded which). The receptors originated from a male donor with ankylosing spondylitis.

This chain joins TRBV20-1 and TRBJ1-5; maybe TRBD1 (5 bases). Trimming took 2 bases from V and 12 from J, leaving 20 bases between them. Germline values: CDR1 DFQATT, CDR2 SNEGSKA (reference sequence). The CDR3 extends over 14 amino acids. CDR3 sequence: CSARSLVLGEFQHF. The CDR3 nucleotides read TGCAGTGCTAGAAGTCTCGTTCTAGGGGAGTTCCAGCATTTT.

Only a few counts were recorded for this clonotype. V usage is TRBV11-2 and J usage is TRBJ1-1; D remains ambiguous. The CDR3 length is 12 residues. V lost 1 base and J 11 bases, leaving 11 bases between the germline ends. Looked up from germline, CDR1 is SGHAT and CDR2 is FQNNGV. The CDR3 DNA is TGTGCCAGCAGCTTAGCGGGCGCGAGGGCTTTCTTT. Translated, it gives CASSLAGARAFF.

This clonotype was detected a few times. This rearrangement joins TRBV15 to TRBJ2-2; 9 nucleotides align to TRBD1. Germline assignment: CDR1 LNHNV and CDR2 YYDKDF (reference sequence). Losses at the gene ends were 1 base for V and 3 bases for J; bases not matched to a gene: 15. The CDR3 spans 20 residues. This chain's CDR3 is CATSRVRNRGLAGDTGELFF. The CDR3 DNA is TGTGCCACCAGCAGAGTTCGTAACAGGGGGCTCGCGGGGGACACCGGGGAGCTGTTTTTT.